The 16 T cell receptor beta chains presented below share a single source sample, sequenced in a study of blood T cell repertoires in COVID-19 (dated by TCRdb to the early 2020s). Libraries came from the immunoSEQ multiplex PCR assay. Sourced from immuneACCESS, this table was stored by TCRdb with only in-frame sequences that have V and J called. A share of the clones is absent; for the studies checked, an unresolved V gene accounts for under half, and the remainder has no known explanation. The sample contains some 68,000 clones, 88% of them found a single time. More than 2% of the sample comes from the top ten. Sequences were obtained from peripheral blood. The receptors shown here come from a human donor in a cohort sampled during active COVID-19.

Worth noting for this clone: The sample has other DNA sequences that encode this CDR3 too. The J gene is TRBJ1-2, the V gene TRBV30; 7 nucleotides agree with TRBD1. CDR3 length: 11 residues. Germline V gene lookup returns CDR1 GTSNPN and CDR2 SVGIG (reference sequence). Trimming at V came to 5 bases and at J to 5 bases, leaving 2 bases not matched to a gene. CDR3 sequence (DNA): TGTGCCTGGTCGACAGGGTATGGCTACACCTTC. It translates to CAWSTGYGYTF.

The gene calls are TRBV6-5 and TRBJ1-1, with 9 positions matching TRBD1. V trimming: 4 bases; J trimming: 3 bases; junction bases outside the gene matches: 0. From germline, CDR1 is MNHEY and CDR2 SVGAGI. This CDR3 spans 13 amino acids. The CDR3 region is CASSWTGDTEAFF. DNA for the CDR3: TGTGCCAGCAGTTGGACAGGGGACACTGAAGCTTTCTTT.

The V and J genes are TRBV6-1 and TRBJ2-1; 9 bases map to TRBD1. The CDR3 is 15 residues long. CDR1 is MNHNS and CDR2 is SASEGT in the germline V gene. J was trimmed by 8 bases and V by 2 bases; bases with no gene match: 7. The CDR3 sequence is CASSELGTGWDEQFF. The DNA for the CDR3 is TGTGCCAGCAGTGAACTCGGGACAGGGTGGGATGAGCAGTTCTTC.

This clone was seen more than once but under ten times. The chain's CDR3 is CASSPPARGSTGELFF. The CDR3 coding sequence is TGTGCCAGCTCACCACCGGCGAGAGGTAGCACCGGGGAGCTGTTTTTT. The genes are TRBV18 and TRBJ2-2; no reliable D call. Germline CDR1 and CDR2: KGHSH and LQKENI. V was pared by 0 bases and J by 4 bases, with 12 bases between. CDR3 length: 16 residues.

The V and J genes are TRBV7-2 and TRBJ1-3; TRBD1 agrees at 7 bases. J was trimmed by 5 bases and V by 5 bases; bases with no gene match: 6. This CDR3 contains 14 residues. CDR1 and CDR2 from the germline V gene are SGHTA and FQGNSA. The CDR3 DNA sequence: TGTGCCAGCAGCCCTGGGACAGCCCGAAACACCATATATTTT. Amino acids: CASSPGTARNTIYF.

The chain couples TRBV24-1 to TRBJ2-3; a possible D gene is TRBD2 (5 bases). This CDR3 is built from 15 residues. The germline V and J ends were trimmed by 5 bases and 6 bases, with 17 bases remaining between them. Per germline, CDR1 KGHDR and CDR2 SFDVKD. CDR3 in amino acids: CATSGLASRGDTQYF. CDR3 bases: TGTGCCACCAGTGGCTTGGCCAGTAGAGGGGATACGCAGTATTTT.

V and J are TRBV19 and TRBJ2-3; 11 bases align to TRBD1. The CDR3 has 16 amino acids. CDR1 LNHDA and CDR2 SQIVND come from the germline V gene (reference sequence). The V segment lost 7 bases and the J segment 0 bases; nucleotides outside the gene matches: 6. CDR3 residues: CASKGQGVASTDTQYF. CDR3 sequence (DNA): TGTGCCAGTAAGGGACAGGGGGTTGCTAGCACAGATACGCAGTATTTT.

The rearrangement joins TRBV10-3 to TRBJ1-5, with 9 nucleotides matching TRBD1. CDR3 length: 16 residues. Trimming cost V 4 bases and J 7 bases; bases outside gene matches: 11. From germline, CDR1 is ENHRY and CDR2 SYGVKD. CDR3 in amino acids: CAISVFGTGNGQPQHF. CDR3 bases: TGTGCCATCAGTGTTTTCGGGACAGGGAACGGCCAGCCCCAGCATTTT.

The chain is built from TRBV30 and TRBJ2-1, with unresolved D. This CDR3 has 11 residues. The germline V gene has CDR1 GTSNPN and CDR2 SVGIG (reference sequence). The V end lost 1 base, the J end lost 7 bases, and 5 bases lay between the germline ends. In DNA, the CDR3 is TGTGCCTGGAGTGCCTCGAATGAGCAGTTCTTC. Residues: CAWSASNEQFF.

The gene calls are TRBV10-3 and TRBJ1-2; D ambiguous. The V end was cut by 2 bases, the J end by 4 bases, with 5 bases between. The V gene's germline CDR1 is ENHRY and CDR2 SYGVKD. CDR3 length equals 12 residues. The CDR3 reads CAISETAYGYTF. The CDR3 coding sequence is TGTGCCATCAGTGAGACAGCCTATGGCTACACCTTC.

The chain is built from TRBV3-1 (or the pseudogene TRBV3-2) and TRBJ2-6, with 10 bases aligning to TRBD1. This CDR3 has 19 amino acids. V was clipped by 3 bases and J by 2 bases; unmatched bases: 10. Per germline, CDR1 LGHDT and CDR2 YNNKEL (reference sequence). CDR3 sequence (DNA): TGTGCCAGCAGCCACGAATTATACGGGACAGGGGCTGGGGCCAACGTCCTGACTTTC. This codes for CASSHELYGTGAGANVLTF.

This chain links TRBV5-6 with TRBJ2-7; no reliable D call. Germline V gene sequence: CDR1 SGHDT, CDR2 YYEEEE. V shed 5 bases and J shed 1 base, with 7 bases lying between them. The CDR3 covers 12 residues. The CDR3 is CASRRGSYEQYF. The CDR3, as DNA: TGTGCCAGCAGACGCGGATCCTACGAGCAGTACTTC.

Comment on this clone: This sample includes further DNA sequences coding for the same CDR3. The chain has TRBV28 and TRBJ2-7; a weak D match, TRBD2 (5 bases). The CDR3 spans 11 residues. CDR1 and CDR2 from the germline V gene are MDHEN and SYDVKM. The ends were cut back, 6 bases at V and 4 bases at J, with 7 bases in the middle. The CDR3 loop is CASRRTYEQYF. The CDR3, as DNA: TGTGCCAGCAGGCGGACTTACGAGCAGTACTTC.

V is TRBV7-9 and J is TRBJ1-1; D remains unclear. Germline V gene sequence: CDR1 SEHNR, CDR2 FQNEAQ (reference sequence). CDR3 length equals 12 residues. The V and J ends lost 3 bases and 8 bases respectively, with 10 bases between them. The CDR3 DNA reads TGTGCCAGCAGCTTGGGCTCTCGGGAAGCTTTCTTT. Protein: CASSLGSREAFF.

In this sample, this clone turned up a few times. The rearrangement joins TRBV10-1 to TRBJ2-7; weak D call: TRBD1 (6 bases). Deletions cut 10 bases from V and 1 base from J, with 14 bases between. There are 13 residues in the CDR3. Germline V gives CDR1 WNHNN, CDR2 SYGVQD (reference sequence). DNA for the CDR3: TGCGCCATCCCAGGCCAGGGGTCCTACGAGCAGTACTTC. It translates to CAIPGQGSYEQYF.

This chain joins TRBV18 and TRBJ1-1; D possibly corresponds to TRBD1 (6 bases). Germline lookup yields CDR1 KGHSH and CDR2 LQKENI. The CDR3 is 14 amino acids. Trimming took 3 bases from V and 1 from J, leaving 9 bases between them. CDR3 nucleotides: TGTGCCAGCTCACCTCAGGGGAGGAACACTGAAGCTTTCTTT. Protein product: CASSPQGRNTEAFF. Variable domain in full (rest from reference TRBV18 and TRBJ1-1): NAGVMQNPRHLVRRRGQEARLRCSPMKGHSHVYWYRQLPEEGLKFMVYLQKENIIDESGMPKERFSAEFPKEGPSILRIQQVVRGDSAAYFCASSPQGRNTEAFFGQGTRLTVV.